This T cell receptor beta chain was captured in a study of shared T cell receptors in the human thymus. The table came from immunoSEQ multiplex PCR; TCRdb's copy has only in-frame clones and leaves some out. The table shows just under 550,000 clones, with approximately 80% occurring only once. Germline assignment: CDR1 LGHNT and CDR2 FRNRAP. V lost 7 bases, J lost 1 base, and 5 bases stayed unmatched. The CDR3 totals 14 residues. These data are also associated with another study on human thymus T cells. That publication notes: Thymus specimens were resections from corrective heart surgery. The authors found apparently biased V and J gene usage in thymic and blood repertoires. Related work found strong thymic repertoire overlap between unrelated individuals.

The rearrangement joins TRBV12-5 to TRBJ2-5, with 8 bases matching TRBD2. The receptor was derived from a boy under three years old with a congenital heart defect. The sequencing input was thymocytes. This CDR3 is CASAPSGLQETQYF. CDR3 nucleotide sequence: TGTGCTAGTGCGCCTAGCGGGCTCCAAGAGACCCAGTACTTC.